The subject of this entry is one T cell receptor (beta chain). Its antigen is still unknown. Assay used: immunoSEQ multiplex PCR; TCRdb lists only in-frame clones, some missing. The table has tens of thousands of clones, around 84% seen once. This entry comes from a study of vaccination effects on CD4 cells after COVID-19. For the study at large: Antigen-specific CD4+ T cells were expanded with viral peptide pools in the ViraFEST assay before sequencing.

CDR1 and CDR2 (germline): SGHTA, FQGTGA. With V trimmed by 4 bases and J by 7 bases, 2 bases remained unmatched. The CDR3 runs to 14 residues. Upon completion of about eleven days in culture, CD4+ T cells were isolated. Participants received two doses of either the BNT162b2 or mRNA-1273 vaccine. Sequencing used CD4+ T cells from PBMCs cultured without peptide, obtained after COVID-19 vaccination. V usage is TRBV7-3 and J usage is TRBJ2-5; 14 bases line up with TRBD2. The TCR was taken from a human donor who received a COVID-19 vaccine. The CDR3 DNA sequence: TGTGCCAGCAGCTCGACTAGCGGGGGGGGGACCCAGTACTTC. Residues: CASSSTSGGGTQYF.